This T cell receptor (beta chain) was sequenced in a study of response to subunit inactivated influenza vaccine. Using its own MiXCR run on the RT-PCR reads, TCRdb lists one record per CDR3 protein. The sample has approximately 170,000 distinct CDR3 sequences; around 14% are singletons. The sequencing here drew on CD8+ T cells sorted from PBMCs, taken more than 4 days after vaccination. The TCR originated in a man aged 50 to 59 who received an inactivated influenza vaccine.

The chain's CDR3 is CASSLIMPSGRIGETQYF. The DNA for the CDR3 is TGTGCCAGCAGTTTAATTATGCCTAGCGGGAGAATAGGAGAGACCCAGTACTTC. This chain connects TRBV28 to TRBJ2-5; 10 bases fit TRBD2. Germline values: CDR1 MDHEN, CDR2 SYDVKM. The length of the CDR3 is 18 residues. J was trimmed by 4 bases and V by 2 bases; bases with no gene match: 13.